This TCR beta chain was sequenced in a study of breast tumors, draining lymph nodes, adjacent tissues. The study, taken as a whole, reports: The data were judged consistent with most tumor T cells coming from lymph node and expanding in tumor. Tumor repertoires ranked between lymph nodes and nontumor tissue in diversity, with V and J gene preferences.

Between the trimmed V and J ends, which lost 2 bases and 0 bases, there was a span of 5 bases. The CDR3 spans 15 residues. Germline-derived CDR1 and CDR2 are SEHNR and FQNEAQ (reference sequence). This clonotype was seen repeatedly, ten times or more. Its antigen is still unknown. TCRdb analysed the multiplex PCR reads with MiXCR anew, one entry per CDR3 protein. In the table there are about 22,000 distinct CDR3 sequences, roughly 40% of which are singletons. The TCR sequence derives from a female donor with breast cancer. Some clones in this sample may be carry-over from other donors' samples. J is TRBJ1-6 and V is TRBV7-9, with unresolved D. The sequenced material came from breast tumor tissue. This CDR3 is CASSLSSSYNSPLHF. CDR3 DNA: TGTGCCAGCAGCTTATCTAGCTCCTATAATTCACCCCTCCACTTT.